The text below deals with one TCR beta chain. This receptor's antigen is unknown. The input lacks base qualities; no much larger clone sits a single base away. This sample stems from a study of CDR3 diversity in severe acne (dated by TCRdb to the late 2010s). Libraries came from PCR. Sequencer: Illumina HiSeq 2000. The raw public data were reprocessed by TCRdb itself: fastp quality trimming at Q25, MiXCR clonotype calling, in-frame beta chains only. All rows with the same CDR3 protein become a single entry with the most common DNA and genes. The sample table contains more than 85,000 distinct CDR3 sequences; only one count was recorded for roughly half of them. The ten largest clones capture under 15% of the sample. CDR1 and CDR2, per the germline V gene, are LGHNA and YSLEER. V and J are trimmed by 1 base and 3 bases, and the gene matches miss 7 bases of the junction. The CDR3 sequence holds 17 residues, the cysteine and phenylalanine included. Left in the record is the CDR3 DNA by itself, 51 bases read in frame from the first base.

The sample taken for sequencing was blood. The TCR sequence derives from a male donor with acne. Rearrangement joined TRBV4-3 to TRBJ1-5; the central 9 bases match TRBD1. The CDR3 is CASSQVGGTGHNQPQHF. The nucleotide sequence reads TGCGCCAGCAGCCAAGTCGGCGGGACAGGGCACAATCAGCCCCAGCATTTT.